The 18 T cell receptor beta chains below come from one sample, sequenced in a study of blood T cells in healthy people across ages. It was with a sample-barcoded 5' primer and a J-beta primer mix that a second PCR of about 6 to 12 cycles was run. MiXCR, run by TCRdb on the 5' RACE reads, gives a single entry per CDR3 protein. The table lists 700,000 or so distinct CDR3 sequences, 22% of them singletons. The sample consisted of blood. These receptors all come from a man aged 65 to 79 in good health.

This chain joins TRBV7-9 and TRBJ1-5; D unclear. The CDR3 covers 16 residues. CDR1 SEHNR and CDR2 FQNEAQ come from the germline V gene (reference sequence). V lost 1 base to trimming and J lost 5 bases, with 15 bases between them. The CDR3 region has the DNA TGTGCCAGCAGCTTAGGGTTGGGAACTGGGGATCAGCCCCAGCATTTT. Residues: CASSLGLGTGDQPQHF.

This clonotype was observed a handful of times. One junction end does not reproduce the germline sequence, and a read error may be involved. The chain recombines TRBV6-1 with TRBJ1-5, with D perhaps TRBD1 (6 bases). The CDR3 has 15 amino acids. Germline V gene sequence: CDR1 MNHNS, CDR2 SASEGT. Here the CDR3 reads CASREGGLSNQPQHF. The CDR3 region has the DNA TGTGCCAGCAGGGAAGGGGGGTTAAGCAATCAGCCCCAGCATTTT.

This rearrangement joins TRBV20-1 to TRBJ1-5; 7 positions match TRBD1. Germline V lookup: CDR1 DFQATT, CDR2 SNEGSKA (reference sequence). The CDR3 is 13 residues long. The J segment lost 4 bases and the V segment lost 5 bases, leaving 5 bases of the junction unmatched. CDR3 region: CSAPQGLNQPQHF. CDR3 sequence (DNA): TGCAGTGCTCCACAGGGGCTAAATCAGCCCCAGCATTTT.

The chain carries TRBV6-5 and TRBJ2-1; 9 positions match TRBD2. With the DNA end fitting TRBJ2-7 better, the J assignment may be wrong. The CDR3 sequence is 17 residues long. In germline, CDR1 is MNHEY, CDR2 SVGAGI. The CDR3 sequence: CASSYTFSGTSYYEQYF. The CDR3 region has the DNA TGTGCCAGCAGTTATACATTCTCCGGGACTAGCTACTACGAGCAGTACTTC.

The V and J genes are TRBV12-3 or TRBV12-4 and TRBJ2-5, with D hard to call. V was pared by 5 bases and J by 2 bases, with 15 bases between. CDR3 length: 15 residues. The CDR3 DNA reads as TGTGCCAGCAGTCTCTCTCGTGGGCGTCAAGAGACCCAGTACTTC. Amino acid sequence: CASSLSRGRQETQYF.

The rearrangement uses TRBV12-3 or TRBV12-4 and TRBJ2-5; TRBD2 aligns across 14 bases. After removal of 7 bases from V and 4 bases from J, the junction contained 5 bases not matched to a gene. CDR3 length: 15 residues. For the CDR3, the DNA is TGTGCCAGCATGCTCGGGACTAGCGGGGGAGAGACCCAGTACTTC. This encodes CASMLGTSGGETQYF.

This clonotype was seen at least ten times. The chain recombines TRBV11-2 with TRBJ1-2; TRBD1 aligns across 8 bases. The CDR3 is 14 amino acids. From germline, CDR1 is SGHAT and CDR2 FQNNGV. The junction had 5 bases not matched to a gene; V was cut back by 1 base and J by 7 bases. The CDR3 DNA sequence: TGTGCCAGCAGCTTAGTACAGGGGGGAGGTGGCTACACCTTC. It is translated as CASSLVQGGGGYTF.

The table lists this clonotype with a few counts. This sequence joins TRBV4-1 and TRBJ2-5; no reliable D call. Per germline, CDR1 MGHRA and CDR2 YSYEKL. V was clipped by 0 bases and J by 7 bases, with 3 bases between them. The CDR3 is made up of 11 amino acids. The CDR3 nucleotides are TGCGCCAGCAGCCAAGACGTGACCCAGTACTTC. This codes for CASSQDVTQYF.

The chain recombines TRBV4-1 with TRBJ1-1; the D gene is possibly TRBD1 (5 bases). CDR1 is MGHRA, CDR2 YSYEKL, per germline. Deletions cut 0 bases from V and 3 bases from J, with 11 bases between. The CDR3 has 15 residues. CDR3 protein: CASSQDDRPDTEAFF. In nucleotides, the CDR3 is TGCGCCAGCAGCCAAGATGACAGACCAGACACTGAAGCTTTCTTT.

In its sample, this clonotype was seen a few times. The chain joins TRBV13 to TRBJ2-3; possibly TRBD1 or TRBD2 for D (5 bases each). Trimming shortened V by 5 bases and J by 0 bases, and 15 bases separated the two germline ends. The CDR3 length is 16 residues. The germline V gene encodes CDR1 PRHDT and CDR2 FYEKMQ (reference sequence). The CDR3 loop is CASSDGRERSTDTQYF. The CDR3, as DNA: TGTGCCAGCAGCGATGGCAGGGAGAGAAGCACAGATACGCAGTATTTT.

V is TRBV14 and J is TRBJ2-3; the D gene is possibly TRBD1 (6 bases). The V end was cut by 4 bases, the J end by 2 bases, with 16 bases between. This CDR3 contains 16 residues. Germline V lookup: CDR1 SGHDN, CDR2 FVKESK. CDR3 nucleotide sequence: TGTGCCAGCAGCCGCCGACAGGCGATATACACAGATACGCAGTATTTT. It encodes CASSRRQAIYTDTQYF.

This clonotype was observed a handful of times. This chain connects TRBV20-1 to TRBJ2-1; possibly TRBD2 for D (7 bases). Germline CDR1 is DFQATT and CDR2 is SNEGSKA (reference sequence). V was cut by 6 bases and J by 7 bases, with 19 bases left in between. CDR3 length equals 14 residues. The CDR3 loop is CSATWGGPENEQFF. As DNA, the CDR3 is TGCAGTGCCACTTGGGGGGGGCCGGAGAATGAGCAGTTCTTC.

This clonotype was seen a handful of times. This sequence joins TRBV14 and TRBJ2-3, with TRBD2 matching 9 bases. The CDR3 is 15 amino acids. The V segment lost 1 base and the J segment 3 bases; nucleotides outside the gene matches: 2. The V gene's germline CDR1 is SGHDN and CDR2 FVKESK. CDR3 amino acids: CASSQVLAGTDTQYF. The CDR3 DNA reads TGTGCCAGCAGCCAAGTGCTAGCGGGGACAGATACGCAGTATTTT.

V is TRBV6-1 and J is TRBJ2-1; D unresolved. This CDR3 has 12 residues. Germline V CDR1 and CDR2: MNHNS, SASEGT. Trimming shortened V by 4 bases and J by 12 bases, and 13 bases separated the two germline ends. Here the CDR3 reads CASSAILLGQFF. CDR3 DNA sequence: TGTGCCAGCAGTGCGATACTTCTCGGGCAGTTCTTC.

V gene TRBV2 combines with J gene TRBJ1-2, with D perhaps matching TRBD1 (5 bases). The V and J ends lost 5 bases and 1 base respectively, with 17 bases between them. Germline lookup yields CDR1 SNHLY and CDR2 FYNNEI. The CDR3 runs 16 residues. Here the CDR3 reads CASSKSDPQDNYGYTF. The CDR3 DNA is TGTGCCAGCAGTAAATCGGACCCACAGGATAACTATGGCTACACCTTC.

The rearrangement links TRBV29-1 to TRBJ2-2; TRBD1 agrees at 7 bases. CDR3 length equals 14 residues. The junction had 7 bases not matched to a gene; V was cut back by 7 bases and J by 2 bases. In germline, CDR1 is SQVTM, CDR2 ANQGSEA. CDR3 amino acids: CSALTGINTGELFF. DNA for the CDR3: TGCAGCGCCCTGACAGGGATAAACACCGGGGAGCTGTTTTTT.

This clonotype has just a few counts. The chain couples TRBV20-1 to TRBJ1-2, with unresolved D. Germline lookup yields CDR1 DFQATT and CDR2 SNEGSKA (reference sequence). The CDR3 runs to 11 residues. V lost 3 bases and J lost 11, with 13 bases in between. The CDR3 loop reads CSASSPERYTF. CDR3 DNA: TGCAGTGCTAGCTCCCCAGAGCGGTACACCTTC.

This clonotype was found a few times. V gene TRBV12-3 or TRBV12-4 combines with J gene TRBJ2-3, with 9 positions matching TRBD2. The CDR3 runs to 16 residues. V lost 2 bases and J lost 6; bases outside the gene matches: 9. The CDR3 bases are TGTGCCAGCAGTTTAACAATGACTAGCGGCGGGGATACGCAGTATTTT. This encodes CASSLTMTSGGDTQYF.